This TCR beta chain derives from a study of blood T cells in healthy people across ages. This clonotype was recorded a few times. The CDR3 loop spans 20 amino acids. Per germline, CDR1 LGHNA and CDR2 YSLEER. Between the trimmed V and J ends, which lost 0 bases and 5 bases, there was a span of 26 bases. Isolating PBMCs gave at least 6 million of these cells per sample. PCR was performed a second time for about 7 to 11 cycles using a sample-barcoded 5' primer and a J-beta primer mix. TCRdb analysed the 5' RACE reads with MiXCR anew, one entry per CDR3 protein. The table has under 1,100,000 distinct CDR3 sequences, approximately 26% seen once. These data were also reused for a study on T cells of mothers and their children. That source notes: A few healthy Caucasian mothers and their six children donated. Sequencing returned over 9 million TCR beta CDR3 reads per mother and about 2.9 million per child. Persisting microchimeric T cell clones went undetected.

The sequence came from a girl aged 2-10 years in good health. The chain joins TRBV4-3 to TRBJ2-1, with D perhaps TRBD2 (7 bases). Sequenced sample: blood. CDR3 protein: CASSQDPIRLVRGPHNEQFF. CDR3 coding DNA: TGCGCCAGCAGCCAAGACCCCATACGACTAGTGCGGGGGCCCCACAATGAGCAGTTCTTC.